This entry features one TCR beta chain sequence. What it binds is unknown. This sample was taken from a study of cytomegalovirus exposure and HLA in healthy donors. Overall study results and limits: Later genetic work tied a missense DCLRE1C variant to beta-chain V and J trimming. Productive rates of about 90% or about 30% were seen for most TCR beta V segments in an earlier analysis. An ancestry cluster, one associated with Asian ancestry, reportedly showed fewer N-insertions than the approximately 670-donor mean in a later analysis.

The PCR employed 60 Vbeta primers together with 13 Jbeta primers. Measured with immunoSEQ multiplex PCR; TCRdb has only the in-frame clones, and not every one. The table records under 150,000 clones, around three quarters of them present only once. This sequence originates from a man younger than 35 in good health and CMV-seronegative. Sequencing input: PBMCs.

In DNA form, the CDR3 reads TGTGCCAGCAGTGAACCGGGACAGTTTAGACTTTCTGGGTCCTACAATGAGCAGTTCTTC. Translated: CASSEPGQFRLSGSYNEQFF. The chain has TRBV2 and TRBJ2-1, with 7 bases identical to TRBD1. The V gene's germline CDR1 is SNHLY and CDR2 FYNNEI. The J segment lost 1 base and the V segment lost 2 bases, leaving 17 bases of the junction unmatched. The CDR3 totals 20 residues. Full variable domain (outside the CDR3, taken from reference TRBV2 and TRBJ2-1): EPEVTQTPSHQVTQMGQEVILRCVPISNHLYFYWYRQILGQKVEFLVSFYNNEISEKSEIFDDQFSVERPDGSNFTLKIRSTKLEDSAMYFCASSEPGQFRLSGSYNEQFFGPGTRLTVL.